This is a list of T cell receptor beta chains from one sample in a study of tumor-infiltrating lymphocytes in primary liver carcinoma. TCRdb re-called the multiplex PCR reads through MiXCR, storing one row per CDR3 protein. The data contain 75,000 to 90,000 distinct CDR3 sequences, approximately 70% of them seen just once; the ten biggest clones take up roughly 21%. Sequenced sample: liver tumor tissue from sampling region 1. The receptors originated from a middle-aged man with primary liver carcinoma and hepatitis B virus infection. Both conserved end residues are part of each CDR3. Fields, in order: V gene, CDR3 protein.

V gene: TRBV9
CDR3 protein: CASSVGPADTQYF

V gene: TRBV18
CDR3 protein: CASSGGMNTEAFF

V gene: TRBV5-1
CDR3 protein: CASSLGQGALPVYEQYF

V gene: TRBV2
CDR3 protein: CANSEPREGAYGYTF

V gene: TRBV4-1
CDR3 protein: CARSPERSSGPYEQYF

V gene: TRBV14
CDR3 protein: CASSQEIGGLGGYTF

V gene: TRBV29-1
CDR3 protein: CNAHLDPSGGDEQYF

V gene: TRBV6-5
CDR3 protein: CASSSGRVGEAFF

V gene: TRBV6-5
CDR3 protein: CASLTGTANSYELYF

V gene: TRBV29-1
CDR3 protein: CSVRDDWNTEALF

V gene: TRBV5-1
CDR3 protein: CASTSNPSGSGDTQYF

V gene: TRBV6-2/TRBV6-3
CDR3 protein: CARSYWGRGSFNEQFF

V gene: TRBV2
CDR3 protein: CASSEQGRGAGYNF

V gene: TRBV12-3/TRBV12-4
CDR3 protein: CVSSFGSEQYF

V gene: TRBV5-1
CDR3 protein: CASSLGEGRDRPYEQYF

V gene: TRBV29-1
CDR3 protein: CGVEISGGASTGELFF

V gene: TRBV11-2
CDR3 protein: CASYQGLAGSPFYEQYF

V gene: TRBV28
CDR3 protein: CASSLPVTGANEQFF

V gene: TRBV4-1
CDR3 protein: CAGSQVSLGNSPLHF

V gene: TRBV7-8
CDR3 protein: CASGLVGRSNTEASF

V gene: TRBV5-4
CDR3 protein: CASSLQGLGESPIHF

V gene: TRBV29-1
CDR3 protein: CSVFKTGSSGNSMYF

V gene: TRBV7-9
CDR3 protein: CASNLRAGAFF

V gene: TRBV6-1
CDR3 protein: CASSAAPDRTGYTF

V gene: TRBV11-3
CDR3 protein: CASSLGSEQFF

V gene: TRBV6-6
CDR3 protein: CASSYHQNSSYEQYF

V gene: TRBV29-1
CDR3 protein: CSVGPAGGHTNTQYF

V gene: TRBV6-1
CDR3 protein: CASRRGTGGSYNEQFF

V gene: TRBV5-1
CDR3 protein: CASRTGQRAQDEQFF

V gene: TRBV6-5
CDR3 protein: CASGYSTGTQYF

V gene: TRBV4-1
CDR3 protein: CASNPSIDRSIGDTQYF

V gene: TRBV6-5
CDR3 protein: CASSCGLGDYEQNF

V gene: TRBV20-1
CDR3 protein: CSAHRTHNEQFF

V gene: TRBV11-3
CDR3 protein: CASSLRGENVQYF

V gene: TRBV11-2
CDR3 protein: CASSLFVGLARGGYELYF

V gene: TRBV6-5
CDR3 protein: CPSSIGTGDQPQHF

V gene: TRBV12-3/TRBV12-4
CDR3 protein: CASSIQNGAYEQYF

V gene: TRBV11-2
CDR3 protein: CASLRGGNTEAFF

V gene: TRBV29-1
CDR3 protein: CSGTGETQYF

V gene: TRBV7-3
CDR3 protein: CASSLTRWDEQYF

V gene: TRBV11-1
CDR3 protein: CAGSRGTANEQFF

V gene: TRBV4-1
CDR3 protein: CASSQVGGNTIYF

V gene: TRBV13
CDR3 protein: CASSLARRNNEQFF

V gene: TRBV4-1
CDR3 protein: CASSQDEAGTYYGYMF